The clone carrying this TCR beta chain has more than one count but fewer than ten. Its antigen is as yet unknown. This specimen comes from a study of beta chain features in type 1 diabetes. Study-level points and caveats: In the patient group, naive, central memory and Treg TCRB repertoires seemed more alike than in the healthy donor group. Type 1 diabetes patients showed a moderate but significant shortening of TCRB CDR3s in all four CD4+ subsets. A pattern of fewer insertions and more deletions at VDJ junctions was seen in type 1 diabetes patients.

Since all of the isolated RNA was reverse transcribed, expressed TCRB transcripts were what got sequenced. Sequencing of naive, central memory and regulatory T cell samples gave an average of roughly 3.5 million reads. The table came from immunoSEQ multiplex PCR; TCRdb's copy has only in-frame clones and leaves some out. The sample has some 280,000 clones; roughly 13% are singletons. The CDR3 sequence is 15 residues long. The V end lost 0 bases, the J end lost 7 bases, and 14 bases lay between the germline ends. Germline CDR1 SGDLS, CDR2 YYNGEE. The chain links TRBV9 to TRBJ2-1, with unresolved D. The origin of this receptor is a young man with type 1 diabetes. The specimen sequenced was naive CD4+ T cells from blood. The DNA for the CDR3 is TGTGCCAGCAGCGTAGTCGGCCACGAGGCGAATGAGCAGTTCTTC. This translates into CASSVVGHEANEQFF. The full variable domain, rest sourced from reference TRBV9 and TRBJ2-1, is DSGVTQTPKHLITATGQRVTLRCSPRSGDLSVYWYQQSLDQGLQFLIQYYNGEERAKGNILERFSAQQFPDLHSELNLSSLELGDSALYFCASSVVGHEANEQFFGPGTRLTVL.